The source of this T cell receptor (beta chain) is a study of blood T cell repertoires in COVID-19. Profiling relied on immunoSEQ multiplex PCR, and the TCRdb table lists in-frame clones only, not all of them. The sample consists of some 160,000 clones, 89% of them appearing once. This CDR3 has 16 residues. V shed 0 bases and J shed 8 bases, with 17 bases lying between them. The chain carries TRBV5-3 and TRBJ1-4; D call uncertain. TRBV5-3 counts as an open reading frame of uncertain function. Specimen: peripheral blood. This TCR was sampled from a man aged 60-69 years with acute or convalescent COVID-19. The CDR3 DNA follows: TGTGCCAGAAGCTTGGTACGCCAACGGGAAATAGAAAAACTGTTTTTT. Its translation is CARSLVRQREIEKLFF.